This T cell receptor (beta chain) was observed in a study of OX40 agonist ivuxolimab in advanced cancers. For the study at large: One patient with hepatocellular carcinoma and two with cutaneous melanoma, three in all, had partial responses.

Findings of the study overall: The specificity for antigen of the expanded peripheral T cells was not determined.

Assay: immunoSEQ multiplex PCR; the TCRdb copy retains only in-frame clones and omits some. The top ten hold more than 0.65% of the sample, which has tens of thousands of clones, nearly 90% seen once. This clone was seen just once. The antigen is not known. The sample in question was CD4+ or CD8+ T cells sorted from blood, obtained in a trial of the OX40 agonist ivuxolimab. This TCR came from an adult with an advanced solid tumor such as melanoma, head and neck, liver or kidney cancer.

CDR3 coding DNA: TGTGCCTGGAGGACCCCGGGACTAGCGGGAGTGGAGACCCAGTACTTC. This codes for CAWRTPGLAGVETQYF. The chain links TRBV30 to TRBJ2-5; 14 nucleotides line up with TRBD2. The length of the CDR3 is 16 residues. The trim removed 3 bases at V and 5 bases at J, leaving 8 bases unmatched. Per the germline V gene, CDR1 is GTSNPN and CDR2 is SVGIG (reference sequence).